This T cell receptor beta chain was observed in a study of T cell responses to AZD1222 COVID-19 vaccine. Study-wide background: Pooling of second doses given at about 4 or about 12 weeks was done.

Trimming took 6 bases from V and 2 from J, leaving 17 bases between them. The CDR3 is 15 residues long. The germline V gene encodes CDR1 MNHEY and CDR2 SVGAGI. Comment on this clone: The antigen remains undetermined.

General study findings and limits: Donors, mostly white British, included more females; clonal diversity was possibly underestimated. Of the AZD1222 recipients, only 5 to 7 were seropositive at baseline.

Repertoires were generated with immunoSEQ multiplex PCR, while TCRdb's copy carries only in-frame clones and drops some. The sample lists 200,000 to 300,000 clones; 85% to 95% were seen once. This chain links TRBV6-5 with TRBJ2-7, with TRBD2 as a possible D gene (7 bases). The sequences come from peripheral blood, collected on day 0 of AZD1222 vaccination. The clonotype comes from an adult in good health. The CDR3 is CASSRGATVPYEQYF. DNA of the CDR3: TGTGCCAGCAGCCGGGGGGCAACGGTACCCTACGAGCAGTACTTC.